The 3 T cell receptor beta chains presented below share a single source sample, sequenced in a study of radiotherapy plus CTLA-4 blockade in lung cancer. Clones were sequenced by immunoSEQ multiplex PCR, and TCRdb holds only the in-frame ones, with some missing. The sample contains some 120,000 clones, roughly 80% of which appear only once. The sample in question was peripheral blood, obtained from a patient treated with radiotherapy plus ipilimumab. The receptors here all came from a human donor with non-small cell lung cancer that progressed on radiotherapy plus ipilimumab. Some clones in this sample may be carry-over from other donors' samples.

The chain carries TRBV10-3 and TRBJ2-1, with a possible D match to TRBD1 (5 bases). Per germline, CDR1 ENHRY and CDR2 SYGVKD. The CDR3 extends over 15 amino acids. The V and J ends lost 0 bases and 6 bases respectively, with 12 bases between them. CDR3 sequence: CAISESTAGLNEQFF. The CDR3 bases are TGTGCCATCAGTGAGTCGACAGCAGGGCTCAATGAGCAGTTCTTC.

This chain links TRBV7-3 with TRBJ2-3; the match to TRBD1 covers 7 bases. CDR3 length: 15 residues. Germline assignment: CDR1 SGHTA and CDR2 FQGTGA. V gave up 0 bases and J gave up 4 bases; unmatched junction bases: 4. The CDR3 protein is CASSLTNQGADTQYF. The CDR3 coding sequence is TGTGCCAGCAGCTTAACGAATCAGGGGGCAGATACGCAGTATTTT.

This clone was seen only once. This chain joins TRBV4-3 and TRBJ1-1, with 7 bases identical to TRBD1. The trim removed 5 bases at V and 1 base at J, leaving 7 bases unmatched. The CDR3 loop spans 15 amino acids. The V gene's germline CDR1 is LGHNA and CDR2 YSLEER. This CDR3 reads CASSDTGTANTEAFF. The DNA for the CDR3 is TGCGCCAGCAGCGATACCGGGACAGCGAACACTGAAGCTTTCTTT.